The 9 T cell receptor beta chains below were found in one sample sequenced in a study of siplizumab effects on memory and regulatory T cells. Sequencing used immunoSEQ multiplex PCR; TCRdb keeps in-frame clones, though not all of them. Seen here are about 100,000 clones, about 91% observed once, and the top ten hold around 0.73%. Material for sequencing was Tregs sorted from blood. The receptors stem from a human donor in good health.

The chain links TRBV6-5 to TRBJ1-1; the D is unclear. The CDR3 runs to 13 residues. CDR1 is MNHEY, CDR2 SVGAGI, per germline. V gave up 2 bases and J gave up 5 bases, with 9 bases separating them. The CDR3 DNA follows: TGTGCCAGCAGTTACATCCGGGAAACTGAAGCTTTCTTT. Protein: CASSYIRETEAFF.

The CDR3 bases are TGTGCCAGCCTGACGACGGGTCGAGAGACCCAGTACTTC. Translated: CASLTTGRETQYF. This sequence joins TRBV28 and TRBJ2-5; D is undetermined. Between the trimmed V and J ends, which lost 8 bases and 4 bases, there was a span of 14 bases. CDR1 is MDHEN and CDR2 is SYDVKM in the germline V gene. This CDR3 contains 13 residues.

The chain uses TRBV5-1 and TRBJ1-4; unclear D gene. The germline gives CDR1 SGHRS, CDR2 YFSETQ. CDR3 length equals 16 residues. V was clipped by 0 bases and J by 3 bases, with 12 bases between them. CDR3 bases: TGCGCCAGCAGCTTGGCCGCGGCCGCTTCTAATGAAAAACTGTTTTTT. Protein sequence: CASSLAAAASNEKLFF. The full variable domain, in which reference TRBV5-1 and TRBJ1-4 provide the parts outside the CDR3, is KAGVTQTPRYLIKTRGQQVTLSCSPISGHRSVSWYQQTPGQGLQFLFEYFSETQRNKGNFPGRFSGRQFSNSRSEMNVSTLELGDSALYLCASSLAAAASNEKLFFGSGTQLSVL.

This chain connects TRBV27 to TRBJ2-1; D gene uncertain. The CDR3 is 15 residues long. Trimming took off 3 bases at V and 0 bases at J, with 9 bases between the two ends. Germline-derived CDR1 and CDR2 are MNHEY and SMNVEV (reference sequence). CDR3 residues: CASSFRYSSYNEQFF. As DNA, the CDR3 is TGTGCCAGCAGTTTTAGGTACTCCTCCTACAATGAGCAGTTCTTC.

The chain joins TRBV7-3 to TRBJ2-3, with D possibly TRBD2 on 7 matching bases. V was clipped by 6 bases and J by 3 bases, with 13 bases between them. This CDR3 comprises 14 residues. Germline-derived CDR1 and CDR2 are SGHTA and FQGTGA. The CDR3: CASSGGGRTDTQYF. The CDR3 DNA follows: TGTGCCAGCAGTGGGGGCGGGAGAACAGATACGCAGTATTTT. Complete variable domain (other parts from reference TRBV7-3 and TRBJ2-3): GAGVSQTPSNKVTEKGKYVELRCDPISGHTALYWYRQSLGQGPEFLIYFQGTGAADDSGLPNDRFFAVRPEGSVSTLKIQRTERGDSAVYLCASSGGGRTDTQYFGPGTRLTVL.

As to this clone: The junction shows a germline mismatch at one end, possibly a read error. This sample also contains other DNA sequences that code for the same CDR3. The chain has TRBV27 and TRBJ2-7, with unresolved D. The V gene's germline CDR1 is MNHEY and CDR2 SMNVEV (reference sequence). This CDR3 is built from 11 residues. For the CDR3, the DNA is TGTGCCAGCAGTTTTGACACTCGGCAGTATTTC. Translating it yields CASSFDTRQYF.

The rearrangement uses TRBV28 and TRBJ2-3; D call uncertain. The CDR3 loop spans 12 amino acids. The V and J ends lost 6 bases and 4 bases respectively, with 8 bases between them. Germline V gives CDR1 MDHEN, CDR2 SYDVKM. The CDR3: CASSSLADTQYF. The CDR3 DNA reads as TGTGCCAGCAGCTCCTTAGCAGATACGCAGTATTTT. Full variable domain (remainder filled in from reference TRBV28 and TRBJ2-3): DVKVTQSSRYLVKRTGEKVFLECVQDMDHENMFWYRQDPGLGLRLIYFSYDVKMKEKGDIPEGYSVSREKKERFSLILESASTNQTSMYLCASSSLADTQYFGPGTRLTVL.

V usage is TRBV11-3 and J usage is TRBJ2-1; D gene uncertain. V was pared by 5 bases and J by 8 bases, with 16 bases between. The germline gives CDR1 SGHNT, CDR2 YENEEA. CDR3 size: 14 residues. The CDR3 DNA reads as TGTGCCAGCAGCCCTCGCCACGGCAACTATGAGCAGTTCTTC. As protein: CASSPRHGNYEQFF.

The chain uses TRBV21-1 and TRBJ1-2; the DNA was not compared with TRBD1, the D call given in the table. TRBV21-1 constitutes a pseudogene. The CDR3 totals 14 residues. The CDR3 nucleotides are TGTGCCAGCAGTTGGGACAGACGGAACTATGGCTACACCTTC. This translates into CASSWDRRNYGYTF.